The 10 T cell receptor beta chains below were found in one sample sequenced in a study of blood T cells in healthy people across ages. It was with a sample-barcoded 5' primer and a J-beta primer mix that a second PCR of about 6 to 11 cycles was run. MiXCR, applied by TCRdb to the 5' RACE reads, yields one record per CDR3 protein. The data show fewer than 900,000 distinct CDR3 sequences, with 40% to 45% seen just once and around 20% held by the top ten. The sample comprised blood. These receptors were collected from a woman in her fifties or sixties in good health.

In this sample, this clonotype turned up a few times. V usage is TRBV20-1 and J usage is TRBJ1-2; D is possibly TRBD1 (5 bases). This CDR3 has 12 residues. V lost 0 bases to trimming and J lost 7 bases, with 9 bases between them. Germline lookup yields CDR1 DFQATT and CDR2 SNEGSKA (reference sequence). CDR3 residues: CSARDRVFGYTF. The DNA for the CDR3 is TGCAGTGCTAGAGACAGGGTGTTTGGCTACACCTTC.

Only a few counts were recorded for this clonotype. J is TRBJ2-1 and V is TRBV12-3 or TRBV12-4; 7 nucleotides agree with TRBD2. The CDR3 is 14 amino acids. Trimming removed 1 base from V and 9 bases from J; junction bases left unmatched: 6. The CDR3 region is CASSLGLAEFEQFF. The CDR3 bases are TGTGCCAGCAGTTTAGGACTAGCCGAATTTGAGCAGTTCTTC.

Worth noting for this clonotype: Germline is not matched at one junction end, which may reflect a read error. The CDR3 reads CVSSGTGTGKIHNYGYTF. For the CDR3, the DNA is TGTGTCAGCAGTGGGACCGGGACAGGGAAAATCCATAACTATGGCTACACCTTC. V gene TRBV6-1 combines with J gene TRBJ1-2; 9 bases map to TRBD1. Germline CDR1 and CDR2: MNHNS and SASEGT. The CDR3 totals 18 residues.

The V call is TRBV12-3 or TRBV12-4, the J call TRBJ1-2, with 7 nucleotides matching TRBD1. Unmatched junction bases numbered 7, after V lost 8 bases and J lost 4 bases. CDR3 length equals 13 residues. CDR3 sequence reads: CASGGTAGYGYTF. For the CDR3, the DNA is TGTGCCAGCGGTGGGACAGCTGGCTATGGCTACACCTTC.

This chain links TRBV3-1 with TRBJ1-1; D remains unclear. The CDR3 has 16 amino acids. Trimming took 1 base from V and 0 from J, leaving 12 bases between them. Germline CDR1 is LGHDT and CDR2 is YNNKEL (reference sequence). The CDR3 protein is CASSQGDGTMNTEAFF. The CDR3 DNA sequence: TGTGCCAGCAGCCAAGGAGACGGAACTATGAACACTGAAGCTTTCTTT.

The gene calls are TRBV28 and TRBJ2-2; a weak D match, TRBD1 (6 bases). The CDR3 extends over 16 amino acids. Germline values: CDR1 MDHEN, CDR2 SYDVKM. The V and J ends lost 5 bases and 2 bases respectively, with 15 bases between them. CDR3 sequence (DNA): TGTGCCAGCAGTCGCAGGGGTTCACCTAACACCGGGGAGCTGTTTTTT. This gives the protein CASSRRGSPNTGELFF. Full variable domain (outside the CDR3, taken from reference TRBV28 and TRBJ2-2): DVKVTQSSRYLVKRTGEKVFLECVQDMDHENMFWYRQDPGLGLRLIYFSYDVKMKEKGDIPEGYSVSREKKERFSLILESASTNQTSMYLCASSRRGSPNTGELFFGEGSRLTVL.

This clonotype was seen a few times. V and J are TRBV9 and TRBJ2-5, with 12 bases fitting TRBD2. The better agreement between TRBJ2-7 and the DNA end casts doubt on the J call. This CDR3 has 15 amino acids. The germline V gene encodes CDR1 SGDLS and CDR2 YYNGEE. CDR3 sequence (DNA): TGTGCCAGCAGCGTAGAGACTAGCGGGGGATACGAGCAGTACTTC. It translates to CASSVETSGGYEQYF.

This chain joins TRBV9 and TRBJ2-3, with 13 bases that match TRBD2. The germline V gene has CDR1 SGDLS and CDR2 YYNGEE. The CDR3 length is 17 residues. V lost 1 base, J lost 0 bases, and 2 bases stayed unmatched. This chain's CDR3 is CASSVTSGGASTDTQYF. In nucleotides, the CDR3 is TGTGCCAGCAGCGTAACTAGCGGGGGGGCCAGCACAGATACGCAGTATTTT. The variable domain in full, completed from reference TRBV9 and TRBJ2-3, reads DSGVTQTPKHLITATGQRVTLRCSPRSGDLSVYWYQQSLDQGLQFLIQYYNGEERAKGNILERFSAQQFPDLHSELNLSSLELGDSALYFCASSVTSGGASTDTQYFGPGTRLTVL.

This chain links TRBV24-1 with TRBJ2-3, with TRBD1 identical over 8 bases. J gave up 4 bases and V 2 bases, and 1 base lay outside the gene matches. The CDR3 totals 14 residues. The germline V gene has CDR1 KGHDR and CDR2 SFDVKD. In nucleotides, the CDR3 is TGTGCCACCAGTGATTCAGGGGGCGCAGATACGCAGTATTTT. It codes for CATSDSGGADTQYF.

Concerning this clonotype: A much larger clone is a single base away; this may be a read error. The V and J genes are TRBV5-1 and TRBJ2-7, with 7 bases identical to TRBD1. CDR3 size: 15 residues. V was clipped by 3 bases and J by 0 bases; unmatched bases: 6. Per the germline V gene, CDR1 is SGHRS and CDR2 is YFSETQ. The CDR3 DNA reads TGCGCCAGCAGCTGCCTGACAGGGAGCTCCTACGAGCAGTACTTC. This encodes CASSCLTGSSYEQYF.